The source of this TCR beta chain is a study of cytomegalovirus exposure and HLA in healthy donors (dated by TCRdb to 2015 to 2018). About the full investigation: The 550 to 750 repertoires of the first cohort and the roughly 120 validation repertoires were produced on the same platform, according to a later analysis. The study aimed to test whether signatures of past pathogen exposure could be identified by cataloging public T cell receptors. In addition to the first cohort of 666 subjects, a separate validation cohort of approximately 130 different subjects was used. To predict cytomegalovirus infection status, the study brought together high-throughput TCR immunosequencing, statistical association of individual TCRs with disease status, and machine learning.

The germline V gene (reference sequence) gives CDR1 as SGHNT and CDR2 as YYREEE. The cysteine opens and the phenylalanine closes a CDR3 of 17 amino acids. Of all the DNA, just the CDR3 is kept, 51 bases in frame from base 1. Relative to germline, V is missing 1 base and J is missing 6 bases, with 9 bases of the junction outside any gene match. Separate from the roughly 650-subject first cohort, the validation cohort of 95 to 150 subjects was the group to which the donors belonged. Study-level results and caveats: Of the cluster scores, 85% to 95% were above 0 in a later analysis, which found that TCRs clustered in the first cohort also tended to co-occur in the 120 or so validation repertoires. The validation cohort had no HLA typing available for a later analysis, so co-occurrence within that cohort was assessed over all 130 or so repertoires. In vitro tests confirmed that a few of the cytomegalovirus-associated TCR beta chains recognize cytomegalovirus antigens. The authors suggested that the approach could potentially be extended to other disease states and immunological phenotypes. The study listed 150 to 200 TCR beta chains as associated with cytomegalovirus. While some public TCRs were present in many individuals, most TCR sequences turned up only very rarely across donors. The classifier was reported to diagnose cytomegalovirus status with high specificity and sensitivity in both the original cohort and the validation cohort.

Library generation was performed with the immunoSEQ multiplex PCR assay. The authors' pipeline ran thus. To diagnose cytomegalovirus status from the catalog of TCR beta chain sequences, a statistical classification framework was built. The table was pulled from immuneACCESS by TCRdb, which kept in-frame rearrangements only. Such tables lose some clones; where checked, under half of the loss comes from unresolved V genes, and the rest has no known cause. The V and J calls and clone size are taken from that table; D and trimming were inferred from the DNA. The sample table holds around 160,000 clones, of which less than 90% were seen once. Of the sample, roughly 10% is held by the ten largest clones. Comment on this clone: No cognate antigen has been identified for it. Base qualities are not recorded, but no much larger clone differs from it by a single base.

Recombination joined TRBV5-4 with TRBJ2-3, with 12 middle bases fitting TRBD2. The sequence came from a young man in good health and CMV-seropositive. Sequencing input: PBMCs. DNA sequence: TGTGCCAGCAGCTTGAGTCTAGCGGGGGGGCTGAAGGATACGCAGTATTTT. This gives the protein CASSLSLAGGLKDTQYF.